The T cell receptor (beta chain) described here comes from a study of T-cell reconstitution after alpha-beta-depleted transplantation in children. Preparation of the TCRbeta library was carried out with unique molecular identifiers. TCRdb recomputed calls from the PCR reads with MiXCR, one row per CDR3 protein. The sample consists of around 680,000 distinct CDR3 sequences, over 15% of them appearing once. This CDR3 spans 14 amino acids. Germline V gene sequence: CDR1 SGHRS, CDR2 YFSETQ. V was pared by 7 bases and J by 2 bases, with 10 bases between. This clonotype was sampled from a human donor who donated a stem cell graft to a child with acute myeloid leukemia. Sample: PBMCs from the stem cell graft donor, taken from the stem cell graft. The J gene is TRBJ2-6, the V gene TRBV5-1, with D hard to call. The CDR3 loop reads CASGAKAGANVLTF. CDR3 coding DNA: TGCGCCAGCGGCGCCAAGGCTGGGGCCAACGTCCTGACTTTC.